This T cell receptor (beta chain) was found in a study of T cell responses to AZD1222 COVID-19 vaccine. TCRdb's copy holds only in-frame clones and misses some; the assay was immunoSEQ multiplex PCR. The table includes some 120,000 clones, 88% detected once. Study observations and caveats: All repertoire sampling was performed exclusively after the peak T cell response. The sample set comprised mostly white British donors with more females, and clonal diversity was possibly underestimated. Reportedly, nearly half the spike-specific TCRs target unmutated variant regions. Regions 160-218 and 743-854 held dominance among vaccine-associated CD4 TCRs, which spanned spike.

Note on this clone: Its antigen is undetermined.

The CDR3 consists of 16 residues. This sample comprised peripheral blood, obtained on day 0 of MenACWY control vaccination. This chain connects TRBV21-1 to TRBJ1-1. TRBV21-1 is marked as a pseudogene. The receptor's source is an adult in good health. CDR3 residues: CASRRLGVLKNTEAFF. For the CDR3, the DNA is TGTGCCAGCAGGCGCCTCGGGGTCTTAAAGAACACTGAAGCTTTCTTT.